Listed below are T cell receptor beta chains from one sample, sequenced in a study of T cells in Graves' hyperthyroidism and ophthalmopathy. TCRdb redid the calling of the multiplex PCR reads with MiXCR, one entry per CDR3 protein. The table has 500,000 to 800,000 distinct CDR3 sequences, nearly 45% seen once. Material: peripheral blood or thyroid tissue (not recorded which). The receptors were gathered from an adult man with Graves' disease, either hyperthyroidism or ophthalmopathy (not recorded which). Each CDR3 is given with its conserved first and last residue. D genes are given only for firm matches. For some rows the clone size is stated as once, few or many, or as a class when expanded; others skip it.

TRBV5-1,few,14,TRBD2,TRBJ2-7,TGTGCCAGCAGCAGTAGCGGGCTCACCTACGAGCAGTACTTC,CASSSSGLTYEQYF
TRBV7-9,few,11,NA,TRBJ1-1,TGTGCCAGCAGCCTCCAGCTTGAAGCTTTCTTT,CASSLQLEAFF
TRBV19,few,13,NA,TRBJ1-1,TGTGCCAGTCAGAACAGCATGAACACTGAAGCTTTCTTT,CASQNSMNTEAFF
TRBV10-1,NA,13,TRBD2,TRBJ2-7,TGCGCCATCTCCTTAGGACTAGCCTACGAGCAGTACTTC,CAISLGLAYEQYF
TRBV2,few,14,NA,TRBJ1-2,TGTGCCAGCAGTGAACTGACAGGCCTCGGTGGCTACACCTTC,CASSELTGLGGYTF
TRBV7-9,few,15,NA,TRBJ1-1,TGTGCCAGCAGCTCCTACAGGGAAAGTCGGACTGAAGCTTTCTTT,CASSSYRESRTEAFF
TRBV10-3,NA,14,TRBD1,TRBJ1-1,TGTGCCAGCAGTGAAACAGGGGCCGACGGCGAAGCTTTCTTT,CASSETGADGEAFF
TRBV15,NA,14,NA,TRBJ1-6,TGTGCCACCAGCAGAGCCATTCAATTGTCACCCCTCCACTTT,CATSRAIQLSPLHF
TRBV19,many,13,NA,TRBJ1-3,TGTGCCAGTAGCGAGGGCCGAGGAAACACCATATATTTT,CASSEGRGNTIYF
TRBV11-1,once,15,NA,TRBJ2-7,TGTGCCAGCTCACCACCCACCTTACGCTCCTACGAGCAGTACTTC,CASSPPTLRSYEQYF
TRBV10-3,NA,14,NA,TRBJ1-6,TGTGCCATCAACAATGATAGCGGGAATTCACCCCTCCACTTT,CAINNDSGNSPLHF
TRBV29-1,NA,10,NA,TRBJ1-6,TGCAGCGCTGGGAATTCACCCCTCCACTTT,CSAGNSPLHF
TRBV20-1,NA,15,TRBD1,TRBJ1-5,TGCAGTGCTAAAGACAACAGGGGGAACGGACAGCCCCAGCATTTT,CSAKDNRGNGQPQHF
TRBV19,NA,16,NA,TRBJ1-2,TGTGCCAGTAGTTCCCCTTCAGGTCCATTCTCTTATGGCTACACCTTC,CASSSPSGPFSYGYTF
TRBV20-1,NA,15,TRBD1,TRBJ2-7,TGCAGTGCTAGAGAATCGGAGACAGGGGGCTACGAGCAGTACTTC,CSARESETGGYEQYF
TRBV7-9,few,15,TRBD1,TRBJ2-2,TGTGCCAGCAGCCTTGACAGGGCCGCCACCGGGGAGCTGTTTTTT,CASSLDRAATGELFF
TRBV6-6,NA,17,TRBD1,TRBJ1-5,TGTGCCAGCAGCCCCTTCCCCGGGACAGGGATTGATCAGCCCCAGCATTTT,CASSPFPGTGIDQPQHF
TRBV20-1,NA,17,NA,TRBJ2-7,TGCAGTGCTAGAGATCCCCTAGGGTCAGGGAGCTCCTACGAGCAGTACTTC,CSARDPLGSGSSYEQYF
TRBV5-4,few,14,NA,TRBJ1-4,TGTGCCAGCAGCTTAATACAGGGAGGTGAAAAACTGTTTTTT,CASSLIQGGEKLFF
TRBV2,NA,15,NA,TRBJ1-4,TGTGCCAGCACCGGAAGGACTAGCGGGACGCCTAGGCTGTTTTTT,CASTGRTSGTPRLFF
TRBV25-1,NA,14,NA,TRBJ2-2,TGTGCCAGCAGTGGGTGGGGGGCCGGCGGGGAGCTGTTTTTT,CASSGWGAGGELFF
TRBV7-9,few,15,NA,TRBJ1-1,TGTGCCAGCAGCCCCCTACAGGCGGGGAACACTGAAGCTTTCTTT,CASSPLQAGNTEAFF
TRBV6-1,NA,11,NA,TRBJ1-5,TGTGCCAGCAGTGACGTTCAGCCCCAGCATTTT,CASSDVQPQHF
TRBV5-6,NA,17,TRBD1,TRBJ1-6,TGTGCCAGCAGCTACAGATTCCGGGACAGCTATAATTCACCCCTCCACTTT,CASSYRFRDSYNSPLHF
TRBV24-1,many,13,NA,TRBJ1-4,TGTGCCACCAGTAGCCCTCTTAATGAAAAACTGTTTTTT,CATSSPLNEKLFF
TRBV11-1,NA,14,NA,TRBJ1-4,TGTGCCAGCAGAGTCGCGTCCCCTAATGAAAAACTGTTTTTT,CASRVASPNEKLFF
TRBV7-9,NA,16,TRBD1,TRBJ1-2,TGTGCCAGCAGCCCACCCGGGACAGTGGCATTCAACGGCTACGCCTTC,CASSPPGTVAFNGYAF
TRBV29-1,NA,14,NA,TRBJ1-4,TGCAGCGCAGGGTCGTCCTCAACTAATGAAAAACTGTTTTTT,CSAGSSSTNEKLFF
TRBV29-1,many,13,NA,TRBJ1-4,TGCAGCGTTGGAACGGGGGTAAATGAAAAACTGTTTTTT,CSVGTGVNEKLFF
TRBV2,many,13,TRBD1,TRBJ1-2,TGTGCCAGCAGACCGACAGGGGGCTCTGGCTACACCTTC,CASRPTGGSGYTF
TRBV5-1,NA,15,NA,TRBJ1-1,TGCGCCAGCAGCTTGACGCCGCGAGGGTTTAATGAAGCTTTCTTT,CASSLTPRGFNEAFF
TRBV2,NA,14,NA,TRBJ1-2,TGTGCCAGCAGTGAGAAAGCGGGACGATATGGCTACACCTTC,CASSEKAGRYGYTF
TRBV7-2,NA,13,NA,TRBJ2-7,TGTGCCTGGAGTGGGGCTGGGTCCTACGAGCAGTACTTC,CAWSGAGSYEQYF
TRBV7-2,many,12,NA,TRBJ1-4,TGTGCCAGCAGCATCGGGACACCCCCTCTGTTTTTT,CASSIGTPPLFF
TRBV29-1,NA,11,TRBD1,TRBJ1-1,TGCAGCGTTAGGGACAGATCGAAAGCTTTCTTT,CSVRDRSKAFF
TRBV7-9,many,14,NA,TRBJ1-5,TGTGCCAGCAGCCGGGAAGGCGGCAATCAGCCCCAGCATTTT,CASSREGGNQPQHF
TRBV29-1,once,13,TRBD2,TRBJ2-5,TGCAGCGTTCAAGCGGGAGTCCAAGAGACCCAGTACTTC,CSVQAGVQETQYF
TRBV24-1,NA,14,TRBD1,TRBJ2-5,TGTGCCACCAGTGAGACAGGGTGGGATCAGCCCCAGTACTTC,CATSETGWDQPQYF
TRBV24-1,many,13,NA,TRBJ1-2,TGTGCCACCAGTGATCCAGCAATCCATGGCTACACCTTC,CATSDPAIHGYTF
TRBV7-9,few,19,TRBD2,TRBJ2-2,TGTGCCAGCAGCCCGGGGACTAGCGGGGGCCTCTTGTCCACCGGGGAGCTGTTTTTT,CASSPGTSGGLLSTGELFF
TRBV19,NA,14,TRBD1,TRBJ1-2,TGTGCCAGTAGTCCGGACAGGCCGACCTATGGCTACACCTTC,CASSPDRPTYGYTF
TRBV7-9,NA,18,TRBD2,TRBJ2-5,TGCGCCAGCAGCCAAGAGGGGACTTCGGGGAGGGTACAAGAGACCCAGTACTTC,CASSQEGTSGRVQETQYF
TRBV5-6,NA,15,NA,TRBJ2-5,TGTGCCAGCAGCTTGCGATTGTTGAGGGAAGAGACCCAGTACTTC,CASSLRLLREETQYF
TRBV5-6,NA,14,NA,TRBJ1-1,TGTGCCAGCAGCTTGGAGACACTGAACACTGAAGCTTTCTTT,CASSLETLNTEAFF
TRBV7-9,NA,16,TRBD2,TRBJ2-5,TGTGCCAGCACCATCGGGACTAGCGGGGGGCAAGAGACCCAGTACTTC,CASTIGTSGGQETQYF
TRBV20-1,few,14,TRBD1,TRBJ1-1,TGCAGTGCTAGTAGGACAGGGGGCGGCACTGAAGCTTTCTTT,CSASRTGGGTEAFF
TRBV7-3,NA,15,TRBD1,TRBJ1-1,TGTGCCAGCAGCTTAAAACGACAGGGGGTAGGTGAAGCTTTCTTT,CASSLKRQGVGEAFF
TRBV15,many,16,NA,TRBJ1-1,TGTGCCACCAGCAGAGGTGGTAGTCAGGGGAACACTGAAGCTTTCTTT,CATSRGGSQGNTEAFF
TRBV7-8,NA,15,TRBD2,TRBJ2-5,TGTGCCAGCAGCTTATGCGGGGGGGGGCGAGAGACCCAGTACTTC,CASSLCGGGRETQYF
TRBV20-1,few,15,TRBD1,TRBJ2-5,TGCAGTGCTCCCTCCCCTCGGACAGGGACGGAGACCCAGTACTTC,CSAPSPRTGTETQYF
TRBV7-3,few,15,NA,TRBJ1-2,TGTGCCAGCAGCCCATCCCATGGGGACCGCTATGGCTACACCTTC,CASSPSHGDRYGYTF
TRBV20-1,NA,16,NA,TRBJ1-1,TGCAGTGCTAGAGAGCCCACCCCGACAGGAGACACTGAAGCTTTCTTT,CSAREPTPTGDTEAFF